This passage covers 5 T cell receptor beta chains from one sample sequenced in a study of blood T cell repertoires in COVID-19. Profiling relied on immunoSEQ multiplex PCR, and the TCRdb table lists in-frame clones only, not all of them. The repertoire holds some 310,000 clones, with roughly 89% as singletons. Sequences were obtained from peripheral blood. These receptors came from a woman aged 40 to 49 with COVID-19, enrolled during active disease.

A single count supports this clone. The rearrangement joins TRBV3-1 (or the pseudogene TRBV3-2) to TRBJ2-1; maybe TRBD1 (6 bases). CDR1 is LGHDT and CDR2 is YNNKEL in the germline V gene (reference sequence). V lost 6 bases and J lost 8, with 17 bases in between. This CDR3 spans 14 amino acids. The CDR3 sequence is CASSPGTTRDEQFF. CDR3 sequence (DNA): TGTGCCAGCAGTCCCGGGACAACCAGGGATGAGCAGTTCTTC.

The chain employs TRBV28 and TRBJ1-2, with a weak D call TRBD1 (5 bases). Trimming removed 2 bases at V and 4 bases at J, with 8 bases between. Germline V gene sequence: CDR1 MDHEN, CDR2 SYDVKM. The CDR3 runs to 13 residues. The CDR3 is CASSLPGGYGYTF. The CDR3, as DNA: TGTGCCAGCAGTTTACCCGGGGGCTATGGCTACACCTTC.

This sequence joins TRBV7-2 and TRBJ2-2; a weak D match, TRBD1 (6 bases). Germline-derived CDR1 and CDR2 are SGHTA and FQGNSA. The CDR3 length is 15 residues. With 0 bases removed from V and 4 bases from J, the gap between germline ends came to 9 bases. CDR3 sequence: CASSLADRITGELFF. CDR3 sequence (DNA): TGTGCCAGCAGCTTAGCGGACAGAATCACCGGGGAGCTGTTTTTT.

The chain links TRBV4-1 to TRBJ2-7, with 8 bases that match TRBD1. CDR3 length: 15 amino acids. Germline V CDR1 and CDR2: MGHRA, YSYEKL. V gave up 2 bases and J gave up 3 bases; unmatched junction bases: 6. The chain's CDR3 is CASSQTGTGGYEQYF. Here the CDR3 DNA reads TGCGCCAGCAGCCAAACCGGGACAGGAGGCTACGAGCAGTACTTC.

The chain links TRBV9 to TRBJ2-1; perhaps TRBD2 as D (5 bases). V lost 4 bases and J 2 bases, leaving 10 bases between the germline ends. The CDR3 runs 14 residues. Germline CDR1 SGDLS, CDR2 YYNGEE. This CDR3 is CASSQDGTYNEQFF. DNA for the CDR3: TGTGCCAGCAGCCAAGACGGGACCTACAATGAGCAGTTCTTC.